The 24 T cell receptor beta chains listed next were all sequenced from one sample in a study of T cell responses to AZD1222 COVID-19 vaccine. Some clones are missing from TCRdb's copy, which holds only in-frame ones; the method was immunoSEQ multiplex PCR. The sample shows approximately 180,000 clones, about 93% of them seen only once. The sample here was peripheral blood, taken 28 days after the second dose of the MenACWY control vaccine. The origin of the receptors is an adult who received the MenACWY meningococcal vaccine as a control.

V gene TRBV6-2 or TRBV6-3 combines with J gene TRBJ2-2; D unresolved. V was trimmed by 4 bases and J by 1 base, leaving 7 bases between them. This CDR3 contains 14 residues. Germline V gene sequence: CDR1 MNHEY, CDR2 SVGEGT. CDR3 in amino acids: CASSSHWNTGELFF. In DNA, the CDR3 is TGTGCCAGCAGTTCCCACTGGAACACCGGGGAGCTGTTTTTT.

The J gene is TRBJ2-1, the V gene TRBV11-2; 7 bases agree with TRBD2. The CDR3 consists of 13 residues. CDR1 is SGHAT, CDR2 FQNNGV, per germline. The V and J ends lost 1 base and 8 bases, in that order; junction bases with no gene match: 2. The chain's CDR3 is CASSLGLAYEQFF. DNA for the CDR3: TGTGCCAGCAGCTTAGGACTAGCCTATGAGCAGTTCTTC. Full variable domain (rest looked up from reference TRBV11-2 and TRBJ2-1): EAGVAQSPRYKIIEKRQSVAFWCNPISGHATLYWYQQILGQGPKLLIQFQNNGVVDDSQLPKDRFSAERLKGVDSTLKIQPAKLEDSAVYLCASSLGLAYEQFFGPGTRLTVL.

This rearrangement joins TRBV23-1 to TRBJ1-6; D not resolved. TRBV23-1 is assigned to the ORF class and has an uncertain function. V lost 3 bases to trimming and J lost 7 bases, with 16 bases between them. This CDR3 spans 16 amino acids. CDR3 in DNA: TGCGCCAGCAGTCACCCTTACACCCAAAAAAATTCACCCCTCCACTTT. Protein sequence: CASSHPYTQKNSPLHF.

This chain links TRBV10-3 with TRBJ2-7; D is unresolved. Per germline, CDR1 ENHRY and CDR2 SYGVKD. The CDR3 has 15 amino acids. V lost 3 bases, J lost 5 bases, and 17 bases lay in between. CDR3 nucleotide sequence: TGTGCCATCAGTGATTTCCGCCAAAGATCCCACGAGCAGTACTTC. It is translated as CAISDFRQRSHEQYF.

The chain links TRBV6-5 to TRBJ1-2; the match to TRBD1 covers 7 bases. V trimming: 6 bases; J trimming: 4 bases; junction bases outside the gene matches: 8. CDR1 is MNHEY, CDR2 SVGAGI, per germline. The CDR3 spans 14 residues. DNA of the CDR3: TGTGCCAGCAGGCCCCCCCGACAGGGCTATGGCTACACCTTC. As protein: CASRPPRQGYGYTF.

This chain links TRBV6-5 with TRBJ1-3, with D perhaps TRBD1 (5 bases). This CDR3 is built from 15 residues. In germline, CDR1 is MNHEY, CDR2 SVGAGI. V was shortened by 7 bases and J by 0 bases, with 13 bases between the two germline ends. CDR3 residues: CASTGAVISGNTIYF. The CDR3 DNA is TGTGCCAGCACTGGGGCGGTAATCTCTGGAAACACCATATATTTT.

The chain couples TRBV3-1 (or the pseudogene TRBV3-2) to TRBJ2-5, with a possible D match to TRBD1 (6 bases). The V end lost 6 bases, the J end lost 1 base, and 12 bases lay between the germline ends. Per germline, CDR1 LGHDT and CDR2 YNNKEL (reference sequence). This CDR3 is built from 14 residues. The CDR3 loop reads CASSLQGFQETQYF. CDR3 nucleotide sequence: TGTGCCAGCAGTCTACAGGGCTTCCAAGAGACCCAGTACTTC.

V is TRBV28 and J is TRBJ2-7; D is unclear. The CDR3 runs 11 residues. V lost 2 bases to trimming and J lost 6 bases, with 5 bases between them. Germline-derived CDR1 and CDR2 are MDHEN and SYDVKM. CDR3 nucleotide sequence: TGTGCCAGCAGTTTAAATCGCGAGCAGTACTTC. Protein product: CASSLNREQYF.

This sequence joins TRBV6-6 and TRBJ1-2; possible D gene TRBD1, 5 bases. CDR1 is MNHNY and CDR2 is SVGAGI in the germline V gene (reference sequence). V lost 2 bases to trimming and J lost 4 bases, with 8 bases between them. This CDR3 is built from 13 residues. The CDR3 loop is CASSYQGSYGYTF. The DNA for the CDR3 is TGTGCCAGCAGTTACCAGGGCAGCTATGGCTACACCTTC.

The chain has TRBV24-1 and TRBJ2-2; TRBD2 agrees at 7 bases. The CDR3 loop spans 14 amino acids. The ends lost 5 bases at V and 7 bases at J; junction bases unmatched: 6. Germline CDR1 reads KGHDR; CDR2 reads SFDVKD. The CDR3 here is CATSASGGDGELFF. CDR3 DNA sequence: TGTGCCACCAGTGCTTCTGGGGGGGACGGGGAGCTGTTTTTT.

CDR3 amino acids: CASSFQGANYGYTF. DNA of the CDR3: TGTGCCAGCAGCTTCCAGGGTGCGAACTATGGCTACACCTTC. The J gene is TRBJ1-2, the V gene TRBV7-9; D might be TRBD1 (5 bases). Germline CDR1 is SEHNR and CDR2 is FQNEAQ (reference sequence). There are 14 residues in the CDR3. Trimming pared 3 bases from V and 2 bases from J, leaving 10 bases between.

The CDR3 region is CASSVTYGLAGGTQYF. The CDR3 DNA sequence: TGTGCCAGCAGCGTTACGTACGGACTAGCGGGGGGGACCCAGTACTTC. The J gene is TRBJ2-5, the V gene TRBV9; TRBD2 matches 14 bases. The CDR3 has 16 residues. V trimming: 2 bases; J trimming: 7 bases; junction bases outside the gene matches: 7. The germline V gene encodes CDR1 SGDLS and CDR2 YYNGEE.

This chain's CDR3 is CASSEGTLSYEQYF. DNA of the CDR3: TGTGCCAGCAGTGAAGGGACACTCTCCTACGAGCAGTACTTC. This rearrangement joins TRBV2 to TRBJ2-7; a possible D gene is TRBD1 (5 bases). Germline CDR1 is SNHLY and CDR2 is FYNNEI. The CDR3 covers 14 residues. The germline V and J ends were trimmed by 1 base and 0 bases, with 7 bases remaining between them.

The sample holds one count of this clone. The chain recombines TRBV7-9 with TRBJ1-2; a possible D gene is TRBD1 (6 bases). This CDR3 region has 17 residues. Trimming shortened V by 3 bases and J by 2 bases, and 19 bases separated the two germline ends. Per germline, CDR1 SEHNR and CDR2 FQNEAQ (reference sequence). Here the CDR3 DNA reads TGTGCCAGCAGCTTTTTAGTGTGGACAGTTTTCAACTATGGCTACACCTTC. It translates to CASSFLVWTVFNYGYTF.

The chain recombines TRBV7-9 with TRBJ1-1; D is possibly TRBD1 (5 bases). Germline V CDR1 and CDR2: SEHNR, FQNEAQ (reference sequence). This CDR3 spans 14 amino acids. The V end lost 2 bases, the J end lost 4 bases, and 11 bases lay between the germline ends. CDR3 amino acids: CASSLRGASTEAFF. The CDR3 nucleotides are TGTGCCAGCAGCTTAAGGGGCGCGAGCACTGAAGCTTTCTTT.

The rearrangement links TRBV5-1 to TRBJ2-7, with 7 positions matching TRBD2. CDR3 size: 16 residues. Losses at the gene ends were 1 base for V and 2 bases for J; bases not matched to a gene: 9. Germline V gene sequence: CDR1 SGHRS, CDR2 YFSETQ. CDR3 coding DNA: TGCGCCAGCAGCTTGAATTTACGAGCGGGGCCCTACGAGCAGTACTTC. Translated: CASSLNLRAGPYEQYF.

The J gene is TRBJ1-5, the V gene TRBV19, with D possibly TRBD1 on 6 matching bases. This CDR3 has 13 amino acids. CDR1 and CDR2 from the germline V gene are LNHDA and SQIVND (reference sequence). Deletions cut 4 bases from V and 13 bases from J, with 17 bases between. This CDR3 reads CASSTLQGPPQHF. In nucleotides, the CDR3 is TGTGCCAGTAGTACCCTACAGGGTCCCCCTCAGCATTTT.

J is TRBJ2-3 and V is TRBV9; 10 bases agree with TRBD2. The V segment lost 4 bases and the J segment 5 bases; nucleotides outside the gene matches: 10. The V gene's germline CDR1 is SGDLS and CDR2 YYNGEE. The CDR3 contains 16 residues. CDR3 nucleotides: TGTGCCAGCAGCTCGGGGAGCGGGGGGGTAGTAGATACGCAGTATTTT. Encoded protein: CASSSGSGGVVDTQYF. Full variable domain (remainder filled in from reference TRBV9 and TRBJ2-3): DSGVTQTPKHLITATGQRVTLRCSPRSGDLSVYWYQQSLDQGLQFLIQYYNGEERAKGNILERFSAQQFPDLHSELNLSSLELGDSALYFCASSSGSGGVVDTQYFGPGTRLTVL.

The V call is TRBV5-1, the J call TRBJ1-2; 12 bases are shared with TRBD1. V was pared by 3 bases and J by 6 bases, with 9 bases of the junction left unmatched. Germline CDR1 and CDR2: SGHRS and YFSETQ. The CDR3 covers 16 residues. CDR3: CASSSGTGGDRDGYTF. CDR3 nucleotides: TGCGCCAGCAGCTCCGGGACAGGGGGCGATAGGGATGGCTACACCTTC.

In its sample, this clone was seen once. The CDR3: CASSPGTGRAEAFF. CDR3 DNA sequence: TGTGCCAGCTCACCCGGAACGGGTCGGGCTGAAGCTTTCTTT. V and J are TRBV18 and TRBJ1-1; D is unclear. V lost 3 bases and J lost 6, with 14 bases in between. The CDR3 spans 14 residues. Germline V gene sequence: CDR1 KGHSH, CDR2 LQKENI.

The chain has TRBV6-5 and TRBJ1-4, with a possible D match to TRBD1 (6 bases). The CDR3 covers 14 residues. Trimming pared 6 bases from V and 5 bases from J, leaving 13 bases between. The germline V gene has CDR1 MNHEY and CDR2 SVGAGI. The CDR3 region is CASSIGTRNEKLFF. CDR3 DNA sequence: TGTGCCAGCAGCATAGGGACAAGGAATGAAAAACTGTTTTTT.

The chain links TRBV27 to TRBJ2-3; possibly TRBD2 for D (5 bases). V was pared by 8 bases and J by 2 bases, with 14 bases between. The CDR3 contains 14 residues. Germline V gives CDR1 MNHEY, CDR2 SMNVEV (reference sequence). The CDR3 loop is CASGNPGNTDTQYF. The CDR3 nucleotides are TGTGCCAGCGGGAACCCGGGAAACACAGATACGCAGTATTTT.

V is TRBV5-1 and J is TRBJ1-6; no firm D call. The V end was cut by 3 bases, the J end by 10 bases, with 14 bases between. Germline V gene sequence: CDR1 SGHRS, CDR2 YFSETQ. This CDR3 comprises 14 residues. As DNA, the CDR3 is TGCGCCAGCAGCTCCGACGGTGGGTCGTCACCCCTCCACTTT. Its protein is CASSSDGGSSPLHF.

The CDR3 sequence: CASSFRQVNSYNEQFF. The CDR3, as DNA: TGCGCCAGCAGCTTTAGACAGGTAAACTCCTACAATGAGCAGTTCTTC. V and J are TRBV5-1 and TRBJ2-1, with a possible D match to TRBD1 (6 bases). The CDR3 is 16 amino acids. The ends were cut back, 2 bases at V and 0 bases at J, with 12 bases in the middle. Germline values: CDR1 SGHRS, CDR2 YFSETQ.